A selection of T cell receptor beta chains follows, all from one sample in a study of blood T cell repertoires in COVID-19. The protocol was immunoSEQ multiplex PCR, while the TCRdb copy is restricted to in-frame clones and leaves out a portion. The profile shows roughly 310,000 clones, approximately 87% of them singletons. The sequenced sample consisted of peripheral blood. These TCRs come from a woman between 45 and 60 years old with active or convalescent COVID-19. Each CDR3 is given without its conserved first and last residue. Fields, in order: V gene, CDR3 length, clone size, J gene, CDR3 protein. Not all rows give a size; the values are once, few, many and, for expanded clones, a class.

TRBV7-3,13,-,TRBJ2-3,ASSLSGPFTDTQY
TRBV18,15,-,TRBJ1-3,ASSPGLTGADGNTIY
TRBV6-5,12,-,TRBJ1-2,ASTLLREGHGYT
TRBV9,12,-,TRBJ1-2,ASSVDRGAYGYT
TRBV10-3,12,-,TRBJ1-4,AIRTGGDNEKLF
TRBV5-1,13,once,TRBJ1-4,ASSPVGAQSEKLF
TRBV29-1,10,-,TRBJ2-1,SVGSLVDEQF
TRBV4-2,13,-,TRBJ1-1,ASSQDHRANTEAF
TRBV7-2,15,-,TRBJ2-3,ASSLAGAGGGMDTQY
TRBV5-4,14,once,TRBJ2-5,ASSSGLAGGNETQY
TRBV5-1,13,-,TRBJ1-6,ASSLGQGANSPLH
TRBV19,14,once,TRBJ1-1,ASSHPRGQRNTEAF
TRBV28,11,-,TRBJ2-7,ASSLSGPYEQY
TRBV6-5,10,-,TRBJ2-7,ASSTGLYEQY
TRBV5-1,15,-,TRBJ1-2,ASSPDTRGAPGYGYT
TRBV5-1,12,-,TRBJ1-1,ASSLVQGSTEAF
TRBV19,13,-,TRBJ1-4,ASSIVGAANEKLF
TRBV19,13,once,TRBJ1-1,ASSIDGAVGTEAF
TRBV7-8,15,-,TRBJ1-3,ASSRGQTPVVSNTIY
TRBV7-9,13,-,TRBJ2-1,ASSKGLVTYNEQF
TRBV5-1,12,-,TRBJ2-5,ASSWTGLQETQY
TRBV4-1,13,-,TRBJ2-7,ASSQDGTGYYEQY
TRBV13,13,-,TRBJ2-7,ASSLAGTARYEQY
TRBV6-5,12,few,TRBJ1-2,ASSYGWGGYGYT
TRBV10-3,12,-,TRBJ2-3,ASSREGSTDTQY
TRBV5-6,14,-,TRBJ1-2,ASSRGTGGPYYGYT
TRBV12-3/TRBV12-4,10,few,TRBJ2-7,ASSLLAREQY
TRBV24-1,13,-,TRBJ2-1,ATSDHGLATNEQF